Below are 17 T cell receptor beta chains sequenced from a single sample in a study of identical twins' blood T cells. TCRdb re-analysed the 5' RACE reads in MiXCR, keeping a single row per CDR3 protein. The profile shows roughly 340,000 distinct CDR3 sequences, over 25% of them singletons. Sequencing was done on a sample of PBMCs. All receptors come from a woman between 18 and 55 years old in good health.

This clonotype has more than one count but fewer than ten. V gene TRBV4-3 combines with J gene TRBJ1-1; 9 nucleotides agree with TRBD1. With V trimmed by 0 bases and J by 6 bases, 5 bases remained unmatched. CDR3 length: 15 residues. Germline CDR1 and CDR2: LGHNA and YSLEER. CDR3 loop: CASSQDTTGGAEAFF. As DNA, the CDR3 is TGCGCCAGCAGCCAAGATACGACAGGGGGAGCTGAAGCTTTCTTT.

This chain uses TRBV6-2 or TRBV6-3 with TRBJ1-2, with D hard to call. With 8 bases removed from V and 4 bases from J, the gap between germline ends came to 17 bases. The germline V gene encodes CDR1 MNHEY and CDR2 SVGEGT. CDR3 size: 14 residues. CDR3 amino acids: CASRPPGSIYGYTF. DNA for the CDR3: TGTGCCAGCCGGCCCCCCGGATCCATCTATGGCTACACCTTC.

In this sample, this clonotype turned up a few times. The chain couples TRBV12-3 or TRBV12-4 to TRBJ1-2; TRBD1 aligns across 7 bases. After removal of 5 bases from V and 1 base from J, the junction contained 7 bases not matched to a gene. The CDR3 contains 15 residues. In DNA, the CDR3 is TGTGCCAGCAGTCAAAGGGGGCAGGGTAACTATGGCTACACCTTC. It codes for CASSQRGQGNYGYTF.

This clonotype was detected only a few times. One end of the junction fails to match germline, which may point to a read error. The chain carries TRBV12-5 and TRBJ2-7; tentative D call: TRBD1 (6 bases). CDR3 size: 14 residues. Germline V gene sequence: CDR1 LGHNT, CDR2 FRNRAP. CDR3 sequence (DNA): TGTGCTAGTGGTTTGACAAACGCCGGGACACCCCGTGTCTTC. The encoded protein is CASGLTNAGTPRVF.

This rearrangement joins TRBV20-1 to TRBJ1-1, with D perhaps matching TRBD1 (5 bases). From germline, CDR1 is DFQATT and CDR2 SNEGSKA (reference sequence). This CDR3 is 11 amino acids long. The CDR3: CKGQEGTEAFF. The CDR3 bases are TGCAAAGGCCAGGAGGGGACTGAAGCTTTCTTT.

The V and J genes are TRBV20-1 and TRBJ2-7, with 7 bases that match TRBD1. The CDR3 runs 13 residues. Trimming removed 5 bases from V and 3 bases from J; junction bases left unmatched: 7. Germline CDR1 reads DFQATT; CDR2 reads SNEGSKA (reference sequence). CDR3 sequence (DNA): TGCAGTGCTGGCCGGGACAGTTACTACGAGCAGTACTTC. Its translation: CSAGRDSYYEQYF.

This clonotype appeared a few times. CDR3 protein: CASSLELRGEQYF. Written as DNA, the CDR3 is TGCGCCAGCAGCTTGGAGCTTAGAGGCGAGCAGTACTTC. The chain recombines TRBV5-1 with TRBJ2-7; no clear D gene. Trimming took 0 bases from V and 6 from J, leaving 10 bases between them. There are 13 residues in the CDR3. Germline V lookup: CDR1 SGHRS, CDR2 YFSETQ.

This chain uses TRBV20-1 with TRBJ1-2, with D possibly TRBD1 on 5 matching bases. CDR1 is DFQATT and CDR2 is SNEGSKA in the germline V gene (reference sequence). V was shortened by 3 bases and J by 4 bases, with 18 bases between the two germline ends. There are 15 residues in the CDR3. CDR3 region: CSASPAGGTPYGYTF. The CDR3 DNA follows: TGCAGTGCTAGTCCCGCAGGTGGGACTCCCTATGGCTACACCTTC.

This clonotype was counted many times. The chain joins TRBV18 to TRBJ1-2; D gene ambiguous. V lost 6 bases, J lost 4 bases, and 12 bases lay in between. In germline, CDR1 is KGHSH, CDR2 LQKENI. The CDR3 covers 13 residues. The CDR3 spells CASSLEQIYGYTF. Here the CDR3 DNA reads TGTGCCAGCTCCCTGGAGCAGATCTATGGCTACACCTTC.

This clonotype was counted a few times. The chain carries TRBV5-1 and TRBJ2-2, with TRBD2 as a possible D gene (6 bases). V was cut by 0 bases and J by 5 bases, with 11 bases left in between. The V gene's germline CDR1 is SGHRS and CDR2 YFSETQ. The CDR3 contains 15 residues. CDR3 DNA sequence: TGCGCCAGCAGCTTGGCCTATCGGGGGACCGGGGAGCTGTTTTTT. Translating it yields CASSLAYRGTGELFF.

With regard to this clonotype: The germline gene is not matched at one end of the junction; a read error may be the cause. This chain uses TRBV6-6 with TRBJ2-1; D remains ambiguous. The CDR3 totals 12 residues. In germline, CDR1 is MNHNY, CDR2 SVGAGI (reference sequence). CDR3 sequence: CASSYSYSEQFF. The CDR3, as DNA: TGTGCCAGCAGTTACTCGTACAGTGAGCAGTTCTTC.

V gene TRBV14 combines with J gene TRBJ1-1; D gene unclear. Germline CDR1 and CDR2: SGHDN and FVKESK. V was trimmed by 0 bases and J by 8 bases, leaving 10 bases between them. The CDR3 spans 13 residues. The CDR3, as DNA: TGTGCCAGCAGCCAAGATCTGGAGGGCGAAGCTTTCTTT. It is translated as CASSQDLEGEAFF.

This clonotype has only a few counts. V and J are TRBV27 and TRBJ2-7, with D tentatively TRBD1 or TRBD2 (5 bases each). The CDR3 spans 13 residues. Germline V CDR1 and CDR2: MNHEY, SMNVEV (reference sequence). The germline V and J ends were trimmed by 5 bases and 4 bases, with 12 bases remaining between them. In DNA form, the CDR3 reads TGTGCCAGCAGTCCGAGGGACGGATACGAGCAGTACTTC. Translated: CASSPRDGYEQYF.

The chain recombines TRBV12-3 or TRBV12-4 with TRBJ2-7; D possibly corresponds to TRBD1 (6 bases). The CDR3 is made up of 14 amino acids. V was cut by 7 bases and J by 0 bases, with 13 bases left in between. CDR3 bases: TGTGCCAGCATTGTCGACAGGAGCTCCTACGAGCAGTACTTC. Its translation: CASIVDRSSYEQYF.

V is TRBV5-1 and J is TRBJ1-5; the D gene is possibly TRBD1 (5 bases). The germline CDR1 and CDR2 sequences are SGHRS and YFSETQ. V was cut by 5 bases and J by 0 bases, with 12 bases left in between. There are 15 residues in the CDR3. The CDR3, as DNA: TGCGCCAGCAGGCCGGGGGGGAATAGCAATCAGCCCCAGCATTTT. Amino acids: CASRPGGNSNQPQHF.

This sequence joins TRBV19 and TRBJ2-2, with D possibly matching TRBD2 (6 bases). The CDR3 contains 16 residues. CDR1 is LNHDA and CDR2 is SQIVND in the germline V gene (reference sequence). V lost 2 bases and J 7 bases, leaving 17 bases between the germline ends. CDR3 loop: CASSITGLNEGGELFF. In DNA, the CDR3 is TGTGCCAGTAGTATAACGGGACTGAATGAGGGCGGGGAGCTGTTTTTT.

This clonotype was counted between two and nine times. The rearrangement uses TRBV13 and TRBJ2-3; D is unresolved. Trimming cost V 4 bases and J 2 bases, with 10 bases left between them. In germline, CDR1 is PRHDT, CDR2 FYEKMQ (reference sequence). The CDR3 is made up of 14 amino acids. In DNA form, the CDR3 reads TGTGCCAGCAGCTCCAGGCAAACCACAGATACGCAGTATTTT. Translation gives CASSSRQTTDTQYF. Supplemented by reference TRBV13 and TRBJ2-3, the full variable domain reads AAGVIQSPRHLIKEKRETATLKCYPIPRHDTVYWYQQGPGQDPQFLISFYEKMQSDKGSIPDRFSAQQFSDYHSELNMSSLELGDSALYFCASSSRQTTDTQYFGPGTRLTVL.